The 21 T cell receptor beta chains below come from one sample, sequenced in a study of blood T cell repertoires in COVID-19. Sequenced by immunoSEQ multiplex PCR; TCRdb stores in-frame clones only, minus some. The table shows tens of thousands of clones, with over 80% occurring only once. The sequenced sample consisted of peripheral blood. These receptors came from a man aged 60-69 years with active or convalescent COVID-19.

J is TRBJ2-7 and V is TRBV5-5; a possible D gene is TRBD1 (6 bases). From germline, CDR1 is SGHKS and CDR2 YYEKEE (reference sequence). V was shortened by 6 bases and J by 1 base, with 17 bases between the two germline ends. There are 15 residues in the CDR3. CDR3 DNA: TGTGCCAGCACCCCTAATGGGCAGGGGTCCTACGAGCAGTACTTC. Its protein is CASTPNGQGSYEQYF.

The chain has TRBV7-2 and TRBJ2-1, with D tentatively TRBD2 (6 bases). This CDR3 has 15 residues. Trimming shortened V by 2 bases and J by 4 bases, and 12 bases separated the two germline ends. CDR1 is SGHTA, CDR2 FQGNSA, per germline. CDR3: CASSLIVGGYNEQFF. In DNA form, the CDR3 reads TGTGCCAGCAGCTTAATTGTGGGGGGATACAATGAGCAGTTCTTC.

The rearrangement uses TRBV11-1 and TRBJ2-3; weak D call: TRBD2 (6 bases). The V gene's germline CDR1 is SGHAT and CDR2 FQDESV (reference sequence). The V gene lost 4 bases and the J gene lost 0 bases, with 14 bases spanning the gap. The CDR3 loop spans 16 amino acids. The CDR3 region has the DNA TGTGCCAGCAGCTCCTTCGCGGGGTGGAGCACAGATACGCAGTATTTT. This gives the protein CASSSFAGWSTDTQYF.

This clone was seen only once. V is TRBV3-1 (or the pseudogene TRBV3-2) and J is TRBJ1-3; 7 bases align to TRBD1. The CDR3 runs 17 residues. Germline CDR1 reads LGHDT; CDR2 reads YNNKEL (reference sequence). J gave up 4 bases and V 0 bases, and 9 bases lay outside the gene matches. This CDR3 is CASSQDFQRTGGNTIYF. DNA of the CDR3: TGTGCCAGCAGCCAAGACTTTCAACGGACAGGCGGAAACACCATATATTTT.

This clone has a count of ten or more. V is TRBV19 and J is TRBJ2-4, with 7 bases that match TRBD1. Trimming removed 6 bases from V and 7 bases from J; junction bases left unmatched: 6. This CDR3 has 13 residues. The V gene's germline CDR1 is LNHDA and CDR2 SQIVND (reference sequence). In nucleotides, the CDR3 is TGTGCCAGTAGGTCGACAGGGAAGAACATTCAGTACTTC. Protein product: CASRSTGKNIQYF.

V is TRBV13 and J is TRBJ2-3; D remains ambiguous. In germline, CDR1 is PRHDT, CDR2 FYEKMQ (reference sequence). The CDR3 length is 13 residues. V lost 5 bases, J lost 0 bases, and 6 bases lay in between. The CDR3 protein is CASSTSSTDTQYF. The CDR3 DNA is TGTGCCAGCAGCACTTCTAGCACAGATACGCAGTATTTT.

The rearrangement uses TRBV7-9 and TRBJ1-4; unclear D gene. Per the germline V gene, CDR1 is SEHNR and CDR2 is FQNEAQ (reference sequence). The CDR3 has 14 residues. Deletions cut 2 bases from V and 7 bases from J, with 11 bases between. The CDR3 coding sequence is TGTGCCAGCAGCTTACAGGATTTAAGTGAAAAACTGTTTTTT. Translating it yields CASSLQDLSEKLFF.

This clone has a single count. The chain links TRBV19 to TRBJ2-7; 12 nucleotides line up with TRBD1. CDR1 is LNHDA and CDR2 is SQIVND in the germline V gene (reference sequence). The ends lost 6 bases at V and 6 bases at J; junction bases unmatched: 9. The CDR3 covers 15 residues. DNA of the CDR3: TGTGCCAGTAGCCACCCGGGACAGGGGGCCTCCGAGCAGTACTTC. Its translation is CASSHPGQGASEQYF. The complete variable domain, with remaining parts taken from reference TRBV19 and TRBJ2-7, reads DGGITQSPKYLFRKEGQNVTLSCEQNLNHDAMYWYRQDPGQGLRLIYYSQIVNDFQKGDIAEGYSVSREKKESFPLTVTSAQKNPTAFYLCASSHPGQGASEQYFGPGTRLTVT.

The V and J genes are TRBV7-9 and TRBJ1-5; unclear D gene. The CDR3 loop spans 14 amino acids. In germline, CDR1 is SEHNR, CDR2 FQNEAQ (reference sequence). The germline V and J ends were trimmed by 5 bases and 9 bases, with 17 bases remaining between them. The CDR3 loop reads CASSPGSMEMPQHF. Here the CDR3 DNA reads TGTGCCAGCAGCCCGGGATCAATGGAGATGCCCCAGCATTTT.

The rearrangement joins TRBV4-3 to TRBJ1-2; D might be TRBD1 (6 bases). Germline lookup yields CDR1 LGHNA and CDR2 YSLEER. The CDR3 is 13 residues long. Trimming cost V 5 bases and J 5 bases, with 12 bases left between them. In DNA, the CDR3 is TGCGCCAGCAGCTCGGACAGAGAGTATGGCTACACCTTC. This encodes CASSSDREYGYTF.

The chain couples TRBV28 to TRBJ1-6; the D gene is possibly TRBD1 (6 bases). V gave up 6 bases and J gave up 9 bases, with 12 bases separating them. This CDR3 contains 13 residues. Looked up from germline, CDR1 is MDHEN and CDR2 is SYDVKM. The DNA of the CDR3 is TGTGCCAGCAGACAGGGTGCGACTTCACCCCTCCACTTT. Its translation: CASRQGATSPLHF.

The chain links TRBV18 to TRBJ2-7; the D is unclear. V lost 0 bases to trimming and J lost 3 bases, with 6 bases between them. The germline V gene has CDR1 KGHSH and CDR2 LQKENI. The CDR3 runs to 13 residues. The DNA for the CDR3 is TGTGCCAGCTCACCACCTTCTCTCTACGAGCAGTACTTC. It is translated as CASSPPSLYEQYF.

The rearrangement uses TRBV6-6 and TRBJ2-7; 7 positions agree with TRBD1. Per germline, CDR1 MNHNY and CDR2 SVGAGI (reference sequence). The V segment lost 11 bases and the J segment 8 bases; nucleotides outside the gene matches: 12. CDR3 length: 12 residues. DNA of the CDR3: TGTGCCTCAGGGGGTGAAGTTGTTCAGCAGTACTTC. This sequence encodes CASGGEVVQQYF.

This rearrangement joins TRBV12-3 or TRBV12-4 to TRBJ2-3, with unresolved D. Trimming stripped 6 bases from V and 3 bases from J, with 4 bases between. The CDR3 length is 11 residues. The DNA for the CDR3 is TGTGCCAGCAGCCCTACAGATACGCAGTATTTT. Residues: CASSPTDTQYF.

This chain joins TRBV5-4 and TRBJ1-1, with D hard to call. The V and J ends lost 1 base and 2 bases respectively, with 3 bases between them. Germline values: CDR1 SGHNT, CDR2 YYREEE (reference sequence). This CDR3 is built from 12 residues. The CDR3 DNA reads as TGTGCCAGCAGCTTGCTAAACACTGAAGCTTTCTTT. Translation gives CASSLLNTEAFF.

The J gene is TRBJ2-5, the V gene TRBV6-5, with 9 positions matching TRBD2. V shed 7 bases, J shed 2 bases, and the junction held 5 bases outside the gene matches. This CDR3 contains 14 residues. Per the germline V gene, CDR1 is MNHEY and CDR2 is SVGAGI. CDR3 sequence (DNA): TGTGCCAGCAAGAGACTAGCGGCGCAAGAGACCCAGTACTTC. Translation gives CASKRLAAQETQYF.

This chain connects TRBV12-3 or TRBV12-4 to TRBJ1-3; D ambiguous. V lost 9 bases to trimming and J lost 7 bases, with 16 bases between them. The CDR3 is made up of 13 amino acids. The chain's CDR3 is CASYRDILNTIYF. The CDR3 nucleotides are TGTGCCAGTTACCGGGATATTTTGAACACCATATATTTT.

The J gene is TRBJ1-1, the V gene TRBV10-3; D is unresolved. V shed 2 bases and J shed 11 bases, with 12 bases lying between them. The CDR3 has 12 residues. CDR1 is ENHRY, CDR2 SYGVKD, per germline. CDR3 nucleotides: TGTGCCATCAGTGAGCCCCCCCTGCAGGCTTTCTTT. Encoded protein: CAISEPPLQAFF.

This clone occurred a few times. The CDR3 spells CASSSNWGVEQYF. DNA of the CDR3: TGTGCCAGTAGCAGTAATTGGGGGGTCGAGCAGTACTTC. The chain combines TRBV19 with TRBJ2-7; possible D gene TRBD2, 6 bases. V was cut by 6 bases and J by 6 bases, with 15 bases left in between. This CDR3 is 13 amino acids long. CDR1 is LNHDA and CDR2 is SQIVND in the germline V gene (reference sequence).

This clone was seen a single time. J is TRBJ2-1 and V is TRBV3-1 (or the pseudogene TRBV3-2); 12 positions agree with TRBD2. This CDR3 contains 17 residues. Germline lookup yields CDR1 LGHDT and CDR2 YNNKEL (reference sequence). V lost 1 base to trimming and J lost 6 bases; unmatched junction nucleotides: 7. The CDR3 bases are TGTGCCAGCAGCCAAGCTGCCACTAGCGGGGGGCGCAATGAGCAGTTCTTC. This translates into CASSQAATSGGRNEQFF.

In DNA form, the CDR3 reads TGTGCCAGCAGTTACGGCCTTATATTCCAAGAGACCCAGTACTTC. Amino acids: CASSYGLIFQETQYF. V and J are TRBV6-2 or TRBV6-3 and TRBJ2-5; D remains ambiguous. The CDR3 is 15 amino acids. Trimming pared 2 bases from V and 1 base from J, leaving 11 bases between. The germline V gene has CDR1 MNHEY and CDR2 SVGEGT.